The 17 T cell receptor beta chains given below trace back to one sample, sequenced in a study of T cells in narcolepsy. Assay: immunoSEQ multiplex PCR; the TCRdb copy retains only in-frame clones and omits some. The table shows around 27,000 clones, with about four fifths occurring only once. Material: CD45RA- memory CD4+ T cells from PBMCs. These receptors were obtained from a human donor with narcolepsy.

The chain combines TRBV6-1 with TRBJ2-7, with TRBD1 as a possible D gene (6 bases). The CDR3 is 14 residues long. Trimming stripped 6 bases from V and 11 bases from J, with 23 bases between. CDR1 is MNHNS and CDR2 is SASEGT in the germline V gene. CDR3 coding DNA: TGTGCCAGCAGCCCCAGACAGGTTTTCACGCACGAGTACTTC. Amino acid sequence: CASSPRQVFTHEYF.

This sequence joins TRBV4-2 and TRBJ2-1, with TRBD2 matching 7 bases. The CDR3 spans 17 residues. The trim removed 3 bases at V and 9 bases at J, leaving 17 bases unmatched. Germline lookup yields CDR1 LGHNA and CDR2 YNFKEQ. CDR3 DNA: TGTGCCAGCAGCCAGGGACCCCTTGGGGGAGGGTGGGGTGAGCAGTTCTTC. The encoded protein is CASSQGPLGGGWGEQFF.

This sequence joins TRBV2 and TRBJ1-4; D unresolved. The CDR3 is 13 residues long. V shed 6 bases and J shed 11 bases, with 16 bases lying between them. From germline, CDR1 is SNHLY and CDR2 FYNNEI. CDR3 in DNA: TGTGCCAGCAGCCCTAACCCGTCGAAGAAACTGTTTTTT. Its translation is CASSPNPSKKLFF.

The gene calls are TRBV7-9 and TRBJ1-2; D is uncertain. Germline CDR1 SEHNR, CDR2 FQNEAQ (reference sequence). The CDR3 spans 13 residues. Trimming removed 1 base from V and 6 bases from J, with 9 bases in between. This chain's CDR3 is CASSLDLMNGYTF. The CDR3 DNA reads as TGTGCCAGCAGCTTAGACTTAATGAATGGCTACACCTTC.

This chain uses TRBV2 with TRBJ2-2; 9 bases match TRBD1. Trimming at V came to 4 bases and at J to 0 bases, leaving 6 bases not matched to a gene. The CDR3 totals 17 residues. Germline values: CDR1 SNHLY, CDR2 FYNNEI. The CDR3 sequence is CASSGGQGLANTGELFF. The CDR3 DNA follows: TGTGCCAGCAGTGGGGGACAGGGATTGGCGAACACCGGGGAGCTGTTTTTT. The complete variable domain, with remaining parts taken from reference TRBV2 and TRBJ2-2, reads EPEVTQTPSHQVTQMGQEVILRCVPISNHLYFYWYRQILGQKVEFLVSFYNNEISEKSEIFDDQFSVERPDGSNFTLKIRSTKLEDSAMYFCASSGGQGLANTGELFFGEGSRLTVL.

CDR3: CASSSNTGQRELFF. For the CDR3, the DNA is TGTGCCAGCAGCAGCAACACGGGACAGAGGGAGCTGTTTTTT. The chain combines TRBV11-2 with TRBJ2-2; 7 bases match TRBD1. After removal of 5 bases from V and 9 bases from J, the junction contained 9 bases not matched to a gene. Germline V gives CDR1 SGHAT, CDR2 FQNNGV. The CDR3 totals 14 residues.

In its sample, this clone was seen a few times. The chain has TRBV5-6 and TRBJ2-3; D not resolved. V was clipped by 4 bases and J by 2 bases, with 8 bases between them. The CDR3 runs 13 residues. CDR1 and CDR2 (germline): SGHDT, YYEEEE. The chain's CDR3 is CASSIESTDTQYF. As DNA, the CDR3 is TGTGCCAGCAGCATAGAGTCCACAGATACGCAGTATTTT.

This clone was seen a few times. This chain uses TRBV6-5 with TRBJ1-2; D is ambiguous. The CDR3 covers 11 residues. Germline values: CDR1 MNHEY, CDR2 SVGAGI. V lost 10 bases, J lost 8 bases, and 14 bases lay in between. CDR3 bases: TGTGCCATCCATGACGGTAGCGGCTACACCTTC. This encodes CAIHDGSGYTF.

This clone showed up just once. The V gene is TRBV30, the J gene TRBJ1-2, with 10 bases that match TRBD1. CDR1 GTSNPN and CDR2 SVGIG come from the germline V gene (reference sequence). The CDR3 loop spans 16 amino acids. Trimming took 4 bases from V and 2 from J; bases not matched to a gene: 10. Here the CDR3 DNA reads TGTGCCTGGACCCCGCGCGACAGGGGGCTCAACTATGGCTACACCTTC. It is translated as CAWTPRDRGLNYGYTF.

The chain is built from TRBV19 and TRBJ2-2; D is possibly TRBD1 or TRBD2 (5 bases each). Germline CDR1 reads LNHDA; CDR2 reads SQIVND (reference sequence). The CDR3 contains 14 residues. V lost 3 bases to trimming and J lost 4 bases, with 9 bases between them. Here the CDR3 reads CASSIGGFTGELFF. The CDR3 coding sequence is TGTGCCAGTAGTATTGGGGGATTCACCGGGGAGCTGTTTTTT.

The chain has TRBV28 and TRBJ2-5, with 7 nucleotides matching TRBD1. Looked up from germline, CDR1 is MDHEN and CDR2 is SYDVKM. The V and J ends lost 7 bases and 1 base, in that order; junction bases with no gene match: 6. This CDR3 has 14 amino acids. In DNA, the CDR3 is TGTGCCAGCACCCGACAGGGTCCCCAAGAGACCCAGTACTTC. Protein product: CASTRQGPQETQYF.

This chain links TRBV6-5 with TRBJ1-2, with D perhaps TRBD1 (5 bases). With 7 bases removed from V and 1 base from J, the gap between germline ends came to 10 bases. Germline V CDR1 and CDR2: MNHEY, SVGAGI. This CDR3 comprises 13 residues. The CDR3 DNA is TGTGCCAGCACCTACGGGGGTAACTATGGCTACACCTTC. Protein sequence: CASTYGGNYGYTF.

CDR3 bases: TGTGCCAGCAGCCCCCGGGACAGGGGGAACACTGAAGCTTTCTTT. This gives the protein CASSPRDRGNTEAFF. The chain has TRBV14 and TRBJ1-1; 10 bases are a match to TRBD1. Trimming removed 4 bases from V and 1 base from J; junction bases left unmatched: 3. The germline CDR1 and CDR2 sequences are SGHDN and FVKESK. The CDR3 length is 15 residues.

The chain uses TRBV19 and TRBJ2-5; TRBD2 might be the D (7 bases). Germline assignment: CDR1 LNHDA and CDR2 SQIVND (reference sequence). The CDR3 length is 18 residues. V was shortened by 4 bases and J by 2 bases, with 23 bases between the two germline ends. The CDR3 DNA is TGTGCCAGTAGTAGGGGGCTCGGGAGGTCCGGGAGGCAAGAGACCCAGTACTTC. Its protein product is CASSRGLGRSGRQETQYF.

This sequence joins TRBV5-4 and TRBJ2-3; D is uncertain. CDR1 is SGHNT and CDR2 is YYREEE in the germline V gene (reference sequence). The V and J ends lost 0 bases and 7 bases respectively, with 15 bases between them. The CDR3 is 15 residues long. For the CDR3, the DNA is TGTGCCAGCAGCTTGGTCGGTAGCAGCTATCATACGCAGTATTTT. It yields the protein CASSLVGSSYHTQYF.

The chain is built from TRBV5-1 and TRBJ2-5; 11 positions match TRBD1. V lost 4 bases, J lost 5 bases, and 16 bases stayed unmatched. In germline, CDR1 is SGHRS, CDR2 YFSETQ. This CDR3 is built from 18 residues. This CDR3 is CASSPALSGTGGSETQYF. CDR3 DNA: TGCGCCAGCAGCCCGGCCCTATCCGGGACAGGGGGTAGCGAGACCCAGTACTTC.

This chain connects TRBV2 to TRBJ1-6; 7 positions agree with TRBD1. The V gene's germline CDR1 is SNHLY and CDR2 FYNNEI. This CDR3 is 15 amino acids long. V lost 7 bases and J lost 6; bases outside the gene matches: 9. CDR3 coding DNA: TGTGCCAGCACCGCGGGAGCAGGGGGTAATTCACCCCTCCACTTT. It codes for CASTAGAGGNSPLHF.